This is a list of T cell receptor beta chains from one sample in a study of human versus mouse CDR3 diversity and MHC coevolution. Generated by immunoSEQ multiplex PCR, the TCRdb table keeps only in-frame clones and is missing some. Here the sample spans 60,000 to 95,000 clones, around 90% being singletons. The sequencing sample was made of naive CD4+ T cells from blood. The receptors derive from a person between 25 and 69 years old in good health. Each CDR3 is given with its conserved first and last residue. Each record gives: V gene, clone size, D gene, J gene, CDR3 DNA, CDR3 protein. D genes are given only for firm matches. Some rows mark clone size as missing; the rest say once, few, many or name a class of expanded clone.

>TRBV5-4|.|.|TRBJ2-5
TGTGCCAGCAGCTTGGGCCAGGTCCAAGAGACCCAGTACTTC
CASSLGQVQETQYF
>TRBV5-8|once|.|TRBJ1-3
TGTGCCAGCAGTCACAGGGTTCCGAGCTCTGGAAACACCATATATTTT
CASSHRVPSSGNTIYF
>TRBV27|.|TRBD1|TRBJ1-1
TGTGCCAGCAGTTCCCCCTCGAGGGGGCGAAACACTGAAGCTTTCTTT
CASSSPSRGRNTEAFF
>TRBV21-1|few|.|TRBJ1-1
TGTGCCAGCAGCAAAAACAGGACAGACAGACAGAACACTGAAGCTTTCTTT
CASSKNRTDRQNTEAFF
>TRBV5-4|.|.|TRBJ2-3
TGTGCCAGCTCGAGCGGAACTCATATTACAGATACGCAGTATTTT
CASSSGTHITDTQYF
>TRBV19|.|.|TRBJ1-5
TGTGCCAGTAGTATAGGGGCACTTAATCAGCCCCAGCATTTT
CASSIGALNQPQHF
>TRBV11-2|.|.|TRBJ1-1
TGTGCCAGCAGCTTAGATCAGTTCAACACTGAAGCTTTCTTT
CASSLDQFNTEAFF
>TRBV7-9|.|.|TRBJ1-1
TGTGCCAGCAAGCCCTTTTTGGCGGACACTGAAGCTTTCTTT
CASKPFLADTEAFF
>TRBV6-5|.|TRBD1|TRBJ2-5
TGTGCCAGCAGTCGACAGGGGAAAGAGACCCAGTACTTC
CASSRQGKETQYF
>TRBV29-1|.|.|TRBJ2-2
TGCAGCGTTACGGGACTTTATAACACCGGGGAGCTGTTTTTT
CSVTGLYNTGELFF
>TRBV30|.|TRBD2|TRBJ2-1
TGTGCCTGGAGCCTTTTCCTAGCGGGAGGGGGGGACAATGAGCAGTTCTTC
CAWSLFLAGGGDNEQFF
>TRBV6-4|.|TRBD1|TRBJ1-5
TGTGCCAGCAGCGTAGACAGGGGGCGCGATCAGCCCCAGCATTTT
CASSVDRGRDQPQHF
>TRBV4-1|.|.|TRBJ1-3
TGCGCCAGCAGCCAAGAGGGGACATCCGTAAGAAACACCATATATTTT
CASSQEGTSVRNTIYF
>TRBV7-9|.|TRBD1|TRBJ1-3
TGTGCCAGCAGCTTACCCCCAACAGGGGAATCTGGAAACACCATATATTTT
CASSLPPTGESGNTIYF
>TRBV6-4|.|TRBD1|TRBJ1-5
TGTGCCAGCAACCACAGGGGCCAGCATTTT
CASNHRGQHF
>TRBV11-3|.|TRBD2|TRBJ2-1
TGTGCCAGCAGCCGGGGGGGGGTCAATGAGCAGTTCTTC
CASSRGGVNEQFF
>TRBV15|once|.|TRBJ1-2
TGTGCCACCAGCAGTTATGCGTTGTCTAACTATGGCTACACCTTC
CATSSYALSNYGYTF
>TRBV11-2|.|.|TRBJ1-3
TGTGCCAGCAGCCCCCAGCGGGGGGTCGGAAACACCATATATTTT
CASSPQRGVGNTIYF
>TRBV6-1|.|.|TRBJ1-1
TGTGCCAGCAGTGAAGTGAGAAACACTGAAGCTTTCTTT
CASSEVRNTEAFF
>TRBV28|once|.|TRBJ1-6
TGTGCCAGCACCACTGGGAGGGCACCCCTCCACTTT
CASTTGRAPLHF
>TRBV15|.|.|TRBJ2-5
TGTGCCACCAGCAGAGATCTCTCGGGATCGGAGACCCAGTACTTC
CATSRDLSGSETQYF
>TRBV19|once|.|TRBJ2-2
TGTGCCAGTAAGAGGACAGCGAACACCGGGGAGCTGTTTTTT
CASKRTANTGELFF
>TRBV28|.|.|TRBJ1-2
TGTGCCAGCAGTTTTACCGGAGACTATGGCTACACCTTC
CASSFTGDYGYTF
>TRBV2|.|.|TRBJ2-5
TGTGCCAGCAAAAAGGGCGACAGTGCCCAAGAGACCCAGTACTTC
CASKKGDSAQETQYF
>TRBV5-1|.|.|TRBJ2-5
TGCGCCAGCAGCTCGGAGGGGCCAGAGACCCAGTACTTC
CASSSEGPETQYF
>TRBV30|once|.|TRBJ1-4
TGTGCCTGGAGTCACAGGAGTAATGAAAAACTGTTTTTT
CAWSHRSNEKLFF
>TRBV5-1|.|.|TRBJ2-1
TGCGCCAGCAGCTATCTTCCGGGGATGAACAATGAGCAGTTCTTC
CASSYLPGMNNEQFF
>TRBV10-2|once|TRBD2|TRBJ2-5
TGCGCCAGCAGTCTGCGACTAGCGGAGAGCGGGACCCAGTACTTC
CASSLRLAESGTQYF
>TRBV4-2|.|.|TRBJ2-1
TGTGCCAGCAGCCAAGCGTCTAGATCGGGCAATGAGCAGTTCTTC
CASSQASRSGNEQFF
>TRBV6-1|.|.|TRBJ2-2
TGTGCCGGCAGTGTTTGGTATACCGGGACATCGAACACCGGGGAGCTGTTTTTT
CAGSVWYTGTSNTGELFF
>TRBV6-1|.|.|TRBJ1-2
TGTGCCAGCAGACACAGGGACTATGGCTACACCTTC
CASRHRDYGYTF
>TRBV19|.|TRBD1|TRBJ1-5
TGTGCCAGTACCTCCCGGACAGGGATTTCCTCCCCCCAGCATTTT
CASTSRTGISSPQHF
>TRBV10-3|few|TRBD1|TRBJ1-4
TGTGCCATCAGACCAGGGCAGGGGGAGGCAACTAATGAAAAACTGTTTTTT
CAIRPGQGEATNEKLFF
>TRBV7-6|.|TRBD2|TRBJ2-7
TGTGCCAGCAGCTTGTCCGGGACTAGCGGGGGTTACGAGCAGTACTTC
CASSLSGTSGGYEQYF
>TRBV6-5|.|.|TRBJ1-2
TGTGCCAGCAGTTACGGACTGGGCTCCTATGGCTACACCTTC
CASSYGLGSYGYTF
>TRBV9|.|TRBD2|TRBJ2-1
TGTGCCAGCAGCCCCCGACTGGGGAGGGGACACAATGAGCAGTTCTTC
CASSPRLGRGHNEQFF
>TRBV7-3|.|.|TRBJ1-2
TGTGCCAGCAGCTTAGCAGGGGATGTAAACTATGGCTACACCTTC
CASSLAGDVNYGYTF
>TRBV2|.|TRBD1|TRBJ1-2
TGTGCCAGCAGTGACACCCCCCCAGGGGGTGAAATCTATGGCTACACCTTC
CASSDTPPGGEIYGYTF
>TRBV18|.|.|TRBJ1-1
TGTGCCAGCTCACCACGGCAGGCTTTGGACACTGAAGCTTTCTTT
CASSPRQALDTEAFF
>TRBV6-6|.|TRBD1|TRBJ1-2
TGTGCCAGCAGTTTGGACAGGGGGACCTATGGCTACACCTTC
CASSLDRGTYGYTF
>TRBV19|.|TRBD1|TRBJ1-6
TGTGCCAGTAGTGCCGACCCCGGACAGGGGAATTCACCCCTCCACTTT
CASSADPGQGNSPLHF
>TRBV19|.|TRBD1|TRBJ1-2
TGTGCCAGTATCGGACAGGGGGCGTCTGGCTACACCTTC
CASIGQGASGYTF
>TRBV5-1|.|TRBD1|TRBJ2-7
TGCGCCAGCAGCTCCGGGACAGGGGACTACGAGCAGTACTTC
CASSSGTGDYEQYF
>TRBV18|once|.|TRBJ2-7
TGTGCCAGCCGACGGTCAGGCAAGAACGACGAGCAGTACTTC
CASRRSGKNDEQYF
>TRBV30|once|.|TRBJ1-1
TGTGCCTGGACCCCCGGGCTGGGGCCAGCTTTCTTT
CAWTPGLGPAFF
>TRBV28|.|TRBD2|TRBJ2-1
TGTGCCAGCAGCAGGTCGGGGGGCAATGAGCAGTTCTTC
CASSRSGGNEQFF
>TRBV30|.|.|TRBJ2-7
TGTGCCTGGAGTGACGGAGTCGAGCAGTACTTC
CAWSDGVEQYF
>TRBV6-5|.|TRBD2|TRBJ2-7
TGTGCCAGCAGTTCCACTAGCGGGAGGACGTCCTACGAGCAGTACTTC
CASSSTSGRTSYEQYF
>TRBV27|.|TRBD1|TRBJ1-2
TGTGCCAGCAGTTTGGGGACAGGCCGGTATGGCTACACCTTC
CASSLGTGRYGYTF
>TRBV6-1|.|.|TRBJ1-5
TGTGCCAGCACTGAGAACACCAATCAGCCCCAGCATTTT
CASTENTNQPQHF
>TRBV11-1|.|.|TRBJ1-1
TGTGCCAGCAGCGCCTACATGACAGAAGCTTTCTTT
CASSAYMTEAFF
>TRBV19|.|.|TRBJ1-5
TGTGCCAGTAGTACAATCTTCCAGGGAAGGTTCCAGCCCCAGCATTTT
CASSTIFQGRFQPQHF
>TRBV6-5|.|.|TRBJ2-6
TGTGCCAGCAGTTACTCTAGGGGATCCGGGGCCAACGTCCTGACTTTC
CASSYSRGSGANVLTF